Presented here are 23 T cell receptor beta chains from one specimen sequenced in a study of neurological immune-mediated disorders (dated by TCRdb to between 2018 and 2021). Library preparation used 5' RACE. Instrument on record: Illumina HiSeq 2500. The public reads were quality trimmed at Q25 with fastp and then assembled into clones with MiXCR by TCRdb, keeping productive beta chains. Rows matching on CDR3 protein sequence are summarized as one entry with the most common DNA and genes. The sample contains about 39,000 distinct CDR3 sequences, just under 7.5% of them found a single time. The top ten constitute just over 5.5% of the sample. Sequencing was performed on CD4+ T cells from blood. The receptors come from a man in his forties or fifties in good health.

This clonotype was counted ten times or more. J is TRBJ1-1 and V is TRBV7-2, with D possibly TRBD1 on 6 matching bases. V lost 4 bases and J lost 1, with 13 bases in between. In germline, CDR1 is SGHTA, CDR2 FQGNSA. The length of the CDR3 is 15 residues. CDR3 region: CASSWSRGQNTEAFF. The CDR3 DNA follows: TGTGCCAGCAGCTGGAGCAGGGGACAGAACACTGAAGCTTTCTTT.

The table lists this clonotype with many counts. This chain connects TRBV29-1 to TRBJ2-5; TRBD1 is a possible D gene (5 bases). The V and J ends lost 6 bases and 2 bases respectively, with 16 bases between them. The CDR3 totals 14 residues. CDR1 is SQVTM and CDR2 is ANQGSEA in the germline V gene. CDR3 sequence: CSVGWGRSQETQYF. The CDR3 DNA reads as TGCAGCGTGGGTTGGGGCCGCTCGCAAGAGACCCAGTACTTC.

This clonotype was seen repeatedly, ten times or more. The chain combines TRBV20-1 with TRBJ2-7; D gene uncertain. The CDR3 sequence is 15 residues long. V gave up 7 bases and J gave up 2 bases, with 21 bases separating them. Germline loops: CDR1 DFQATT, CDR2 SNEGSKA (reference sequence). CDR3 coding DNA: TGCAGTGTCCGCCCCCCCGCTAGGCCCCCCTACGAGCAGTACTTC. Translation gives CSVRPPARPPYEQYF.

This clonotype was recorded many times. V and J are TRBV5-1 and TRBJ2-2; no clear D gene. V was shortened by 1 base and J by 5 bases, with 6 bases between the two germline ends. The CDR3 extends over 13 amino acids. Germline values: CDR1 SGHRS, CDR2 YFSETQ. CDR3 in amino acids: CASSLTVTGELFF. The CDR3 nucleotides read TGCGCCAGCAGCTTGACAGTAACCGGGGAGCTGTTTTTT.

V is TRBV28 and J is TRBJ2-7; D gene uncertain. With 5 bases removed from V and 5 bases from J, the gap between germline ends came to 10 bases. The CDR3 contains 12 residues. Germline CDR1 and CDR2: MDHEN and SYDVKM. The CDR3 sequence is CASSSEEDEQYF. CDR3 bases: TGTGCCAGCAGTAGCGAGGAAGACGAGCAGTACTTC.

The chain is built from TRBV20-1 and TRBJ1-1; 9 bases are shared with TRBD1. Germline CDR1 is DFQATT and CDR2 is SNEGSKA (reference sequence). This CDR3 region has 14 residues. Germline trimming cut 3 bases from V and 3 bases from J; bases unmatched to any gene: 5. This chain's CDR3 is CSARGGQGHTEAFF. The CDR3 bases are TGCAGTGCTAGGGGGGGACAGGGACACACTGAAGCTTTCTTT.

This clonotype was observed at least ten times. This sequence joins TRBV7-6 and TRBJ2-1; TRBD1 matches at 7 bases. J was trimmed by 6 bases and V by 2 bases; bases with no gene match: 10. This CDR3 spans 16 amino acids. Germline values: CDR1 SGHVS, CDR2 FNYEAQ. The CDR3 spells CASSLTTGVGVNEQFF. The CDR3 DNA reads TGTGCCAGCAGCTTAACAACAGGGGTGGGGGTCAATGAGCAGTTCTTC.

At least ten counts were recorded for this clonotype. The chain recombines TRBV7-2 with TRBJ2-7; TRBD2 might be the D (5 bases). V dropped 1 base and J dropped 6 bases, with 13 bases sitting between them. CDR3 length: 14 amino acids. Germline CDR1 reads SGHTA; CDR2 reads FQGNSA. The CDR3 DNA reads TGTGCCAGCAGCTTAGAGGTAGCGACCGCCGAGCAGTACTTC. Translation: CASSLEVATAEQYF.

This clonotype was seen repeatedly, ten times or more. This chain links TRBV2 with TRBJ2-5; D might be TRBD2 (5 bases). CDR3 length: 13 residues. Germline CDR1 SNHLY, CDR2 FYNNEI. Between the trimmed V and J ends, which lost 1 base and 3 bases, there was a span of 6 bases. In nucleotides, the CDR3 is TGTGCCAGCAGTGAAGGGGGAGAAGAGACCCAGTACTTC. It encodes CASSEGGEETQYF.

This clonotype was detected many times. This chain uses TRBV7-6 with TRBJ2-5; D gene ambiguous. V shed 5 bases and J shed 5 bases, with 9 bases lying between them. The germline V gene encodes CDR1 SGHVS and CDR2 FNYEAQ. The CDR3 runs to 12 residues. This CDR3 is CASSVPRETQYF. DNA of the CDR3: TGTGCCAGCAGCGTCCCCCGGGAGACCCAGTACTTC. The whole variable domain, remainder taken from reference TRBV7-6 and TRBJ2-5, is GAGVSQSPRYKVTKRGQDVALRCDPISGHVSLYWYRQALGQGPEFLTYFNYEAQQDKSGLPNDRFSAERPEGSISTLTIQRTEQRDSAMYRCASSVPRETQYFGPGTRLLVL.

This clonotype came up many times. The chain carries TRBV20-1 and TRBJ1-6, with TRBD1 matching 8 bases. CDR3 length equals 14 residues. V shed 4 bases, J shed 9 bases, and the junction held 8 bases outside the gene matches. Germline CDR1 reads DFQATT; CDR2 reads SNEGSKA (reference sequence). The CDR3 loop is CSATPGQGGSPLHF. CDR3 DNA sequence: TGCAGTGCTACCCCTGGACAGGGCGGTTCACCCCTCCACTTT.

This clonotype was observed many times. The V and J genes are TRBV12-3 or TRBV12-4 and TRBJ2-3; unclear D gene. V was clipped by 7 bases and J by 6 bases, with 8 bases between them. The CDR3 has 11 residues. DNA for the CDR3: TGTGCCAGCACCTTGGGGGATACGCAGTATTTT. Translated: CASTLGDTQYF.

The genes are TRBV30 and TRBJ2-7, with no clear D. Trimming cost V 0 bases and J 6 bases, with 6 bases left between them. The germline V gene encodes CDR1 GTSNPN and CDR2 SVGIG (reference sequence). CDR3 length equals 11 residues. CDR3 nucleotides: TGTGCCTGGAGTGTAAGATTCGAGCAGTACTTC. It codes for CAWSVRFEQYF.

This clonotype was detected many times. Just one base apart from a much larger clone, this may be a read error. V and J are TRBV5-1 and TRBJ2-1; D may be TRBD1 or TRBD2 (5 bases each). The CDR3 is 15 residues long. V was clipped by 4 bases and J by 3 bases, with 14 bases between them. Germline V gene sequence: CDR1 SGHRS, CDR2 YFSETQ. The CDR3 DNA is TGCGCCAGCAGCCCCTTCGGGACCGACTACAATGAGCAGTTCTTC. Its protein is CASSPFGTDYNEQFF. Full variable domain (remainder filled in from reference TRBV5-1 and TRBJ2-1): KAGVTQTPRYLIKTRGQQVTLSCSPISGHRSVSWYQQTPGQGLQFLFEYFSETQRNKGNFPGRFSGRQFSNSRSEMNVSTLELGDSALYLCASSPFGTDYNEQFFGPGTRLTVL.

Ten or more counts support this clonotype. This sequence joins TRBV30 and TRBJ2-6; D is unclear. V gave up 2 bases and J gave up 2 bases, with 13 bases separating them. Per the germline V gene, CDR1 is GTSNPN and CDR2 is SVGIG (reference sequence). The CDR3 length is 16 residues. CDR3 loop: CAWSRAWAAGANVLTF. The CDR3 DNA follows: TGTGCCTGGAGTCGTGCCTGGGCGGCTGGGGCCAACGTCCTGACTTTC.

This clonotype has at least ten counts. The rearrangement uses TRBV20-1 and TRBJ2-1; the D gene is possibly TRBD2 (5 bases). Germline V gene sequence: CDR1 DFQATT, CDR2 SNEGSKA (reference sequence). Trimming cost V 3 bases and J 4 bases, with 16 bases left between them. This CDR3 has 15 residues. Written as DNA, the CDR3 is TGCAGTGCTAGTCCGATCGGCGGAGGATACAATGAGCAGTTCTTC. Translating gives CSASPIGGGYNEQFF.

This clonotype was recorded at least ten times. The CDR3, as DNA: TGTGCCAGCAGCTTAGGGCAGACTGGCAATCAGCCCCAGCATTTT. It specifies CASSLGQTGNQPQHF. V usage is TRBV7-2 and J usage is TRBJ1-5; D is uncertain. Germline V gene sequence: CDR1 SGHTA, CDR2 FQGNSA. The CDR3 consists of 15 residues. V lost 1 base to trimming and J lost 2 bases, with 9 bases between them.

This clonotype was observed many times. The chain recombines TRBV7-2 with TRBJ2-5, with TRBD2 matching over 8 bases. The CDR3 contains 16 residues. V was pared by 2 bases and J by 1 base, with 6 bases of the junction left unmatched. The germline V gene has CDR1 SGHTA and CDR2 FQGNSA. CDR3 protein: CASSLTGRAGQETQYF. For the CDR3, the DNA is TGTGCCAGCAGCTTAACCGGGAGGGCCGGCCAAGAGACCCAGTACTTC.

At least ten counts were recorded for this clonotype. For the CDR3, the DNA is TGTGCCAGCAGTTTTGGGCTAGGGCAGGCGTCCATCAATGAGCAGTTCTTC. This encodes CASSFGLGQASINEQFF. The chain is built from TRBV12-3 or TRBV12-4 and TRBJ2-1; D uncertain. CDR3 length: 17 amino acids. Between the trimmed V and J ends, which lost 3 bases and 6 bases, there was a span of 21 bases.

In its sample, this clonotype was seen many times. The chain employs TRBV28 and TRBJ2-3; D may be TRBD1 (5 bases). CDR1 is MDHEN and CDR2 is SYDVKM in the germline V gene. With 5 bases removed from V and 1 base from J, the gap between germline ends came to 16 bases. This CDR3 contains 16 residues. In nucleotides, the CDR3 is TGTGCCAGCAGTCATCGGCAGGGCCTCGGCACAGATACGCAGTATTTT. This gives the protein CASSHRQGLGTDTQYF.

The CDR3 DNA sequence: TGTGCCAGCAGTTACTCGCCAGGGACTCGGTATGGCTACACCTTC. Translating gives CASSYSPGTRYGYTF. The V and J genes are TRBV6-5 and TRBJ1-2; D possibly corresponds to TRBD1 (5 bases). CDR3 length: 15 amino acids. The V end lost 0 bases, the J end lost 5 bases, and 13 bases lay between the germline ends. Germline V lookup: CDR1 MNHEY, CDR2 SVGAGI.

This clonotype was detected ten times or more. The chain links TRBV7-2 to TRBJ2-5; 9 bases are shared with TRBD2. The junction had 9 bases not matched to a gene; V was cut back by 3 bases and J by 7 bases. Germline V gene lookup returns CDR1 SGHTA and CDR2 FQGNSA. The CDR3 loop spans 15 amino acids. CDR3 nucleotide sequence: TGTGCCAGCAGCTTGGGCCCTAGCGGGATCAGGACCCAGTACTTC. It specifies CASSLGPSGIRTQYF.

There are many counts of this clonotype. V and J are TRBV2 and TRBJ2-1; D is ambiguous. The V and J ends lost 3 bases and 5 bases respectively, with 8 bases between them. The CDR3 covers 13 residues. The germline gives CDR1 SNHLY, CDR2 FYNNEI. CDR3 loop: CASSEDRHNEQFF. The DNA of the CDR3 is TGTGCCAGCAGTGAGGACCGTCACAATGAGCAGTTCTTC.